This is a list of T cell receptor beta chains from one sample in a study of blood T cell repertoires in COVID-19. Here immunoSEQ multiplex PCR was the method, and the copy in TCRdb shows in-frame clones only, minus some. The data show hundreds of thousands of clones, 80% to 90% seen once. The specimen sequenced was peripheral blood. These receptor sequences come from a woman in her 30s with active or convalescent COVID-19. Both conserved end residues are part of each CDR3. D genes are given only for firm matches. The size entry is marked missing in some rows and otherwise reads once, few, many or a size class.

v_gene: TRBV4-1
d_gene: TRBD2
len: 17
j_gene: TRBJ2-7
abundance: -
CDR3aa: CASSQDYPLAGENEQYF
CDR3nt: TGCGCCAGCAGCCAAGATTACCCGCTAGCGGGGGAGAACGAGCAGTACTTC

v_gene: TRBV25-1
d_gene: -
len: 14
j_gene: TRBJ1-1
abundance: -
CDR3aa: CASSETVSTTEAFF
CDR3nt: TGTGCCAGCAGTGAAACAGTATCGACCACTGAAGCTTTCTTT

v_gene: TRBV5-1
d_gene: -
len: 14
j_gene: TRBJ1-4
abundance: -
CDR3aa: CASSFEVPAGGLFF
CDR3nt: TGCGCCAGCAGCTTTGAGGTTCCGGCCGGGGGACTGTTTTTT

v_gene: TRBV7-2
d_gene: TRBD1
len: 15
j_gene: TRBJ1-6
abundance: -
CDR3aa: CASRTGGDYNSPLHF
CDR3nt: TGTGCCAGCAGGACAGGGGGCGACTATAATTCACCCCTCCACTTT

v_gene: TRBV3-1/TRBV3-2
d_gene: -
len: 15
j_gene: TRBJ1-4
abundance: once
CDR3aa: CASSRSLIPNEKLFF
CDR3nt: TGTGCCAGCAGCCGAAGCCTAATACCTAATGAAAAACTGTTTTTT

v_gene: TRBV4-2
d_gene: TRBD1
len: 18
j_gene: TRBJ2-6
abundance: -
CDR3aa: CASSQEDRGRSGANVLTF
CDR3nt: TGTGCCAGCAGCCAGGAGGACAGGGGAAGATCTGGGGCCAACGTCCTGACTTTC

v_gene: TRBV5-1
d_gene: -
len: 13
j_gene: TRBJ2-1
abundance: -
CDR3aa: CASSSRGADEQFF
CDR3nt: TGCGCCAGCAGCTCCCGTGGGGCCGATGAGCAGTTCTTC

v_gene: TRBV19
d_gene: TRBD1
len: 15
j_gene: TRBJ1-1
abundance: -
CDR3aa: CASSMGQGANTEAFF
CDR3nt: TGTGCCAGTAGTATGGGACAGGGGGCGAACACTGAAGCTTTCTTT

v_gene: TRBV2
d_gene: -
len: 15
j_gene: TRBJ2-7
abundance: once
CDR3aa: CASSEAAGVLREQYF
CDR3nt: TGTGCCAGCAGTGAAGCGGCAGGGGTACTGAGAGAGCAGTACTTC

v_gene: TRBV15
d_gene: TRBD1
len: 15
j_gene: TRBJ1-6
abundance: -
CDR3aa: CATSDRGSYNSPLHF
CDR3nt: TGTGCCACCAGCGACAGGGGCTCCTATAATTCACCCCTCCACTTT

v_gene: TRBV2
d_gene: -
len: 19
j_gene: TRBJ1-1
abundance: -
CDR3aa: CASSEDWTVLGAANTEAFF
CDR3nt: TGTGCCAGCAGTGAAGATTGGACAGTTTTAGGGGCAGCGAACACTGAAGCTTTCTTT

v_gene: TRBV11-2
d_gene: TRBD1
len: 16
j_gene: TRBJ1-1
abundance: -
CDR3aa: CASSRMGGDRGTEAFF
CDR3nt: TGTGCCAGCAGCCGGATGGGTGGGGACAGGGGTACTGAAGCTTTCTTT

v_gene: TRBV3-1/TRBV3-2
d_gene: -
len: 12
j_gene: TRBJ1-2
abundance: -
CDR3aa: CASSQREYGYTF
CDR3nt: TGTGCCAGCAGCCAGAGGGAGTACGGCTACACCTTC

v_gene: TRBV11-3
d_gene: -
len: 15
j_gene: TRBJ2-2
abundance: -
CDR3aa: CASSLGTVGTGELFF
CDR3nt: TGTGCCAGCAGCTTAGGGACAGTAGGCACCGGGGAGCTGTTTTTT

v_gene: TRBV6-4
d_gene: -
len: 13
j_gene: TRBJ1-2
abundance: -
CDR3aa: CASRSSGGYGYTF
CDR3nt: TGTGCCAGCAGAAGTTCGGGAGGCTATGGCTACACCTTC

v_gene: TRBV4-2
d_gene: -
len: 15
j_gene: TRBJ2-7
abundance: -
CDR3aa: CASSQSTGLTYEQYF
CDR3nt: TGTGCCAGCAGCCAATCAACAGGGTTAACCTACGAGCAGTACTTC

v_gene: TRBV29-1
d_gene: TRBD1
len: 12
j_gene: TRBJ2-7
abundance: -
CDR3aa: CSVTGTVYEQYF
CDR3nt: TGCAGCGTAACCGGGACAGTCTACGAGCAGTACTTC

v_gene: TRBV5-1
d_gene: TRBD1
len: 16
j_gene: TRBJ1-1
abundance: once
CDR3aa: CASSPFRTGENTEAFF
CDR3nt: TGCGCCAGCAGCCCCTTCAGGACAGGGGAGAACACTGAAGCTTTCTTT

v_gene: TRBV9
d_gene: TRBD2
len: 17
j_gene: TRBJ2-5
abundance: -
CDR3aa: CASSGLSGRASIETQYF
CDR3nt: TGTGCCAGCAGCGGACTTAGCGGGAGGGCCTCCATAGAGACCCAGTACTTC

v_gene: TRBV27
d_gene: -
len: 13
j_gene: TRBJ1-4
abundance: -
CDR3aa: CASSLNRAEKLFF
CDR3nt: TGTGCCAGCAGTTTGAACAGGGCCGAAAAACTGTTTTTT

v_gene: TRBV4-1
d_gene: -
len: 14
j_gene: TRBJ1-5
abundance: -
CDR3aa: CASSQITGLQPQHF
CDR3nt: TGCGCCAGCAGCCAAATCACAGGGCTTCAGCCCCAGCATTTT

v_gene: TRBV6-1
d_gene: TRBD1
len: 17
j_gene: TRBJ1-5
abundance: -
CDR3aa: CASSEVGPGQGNQPQHF
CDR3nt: TGTGCCAGCAGTGAAGTGGGCCCGGGACAGGGGAATCAGCCCCAGCATTTT

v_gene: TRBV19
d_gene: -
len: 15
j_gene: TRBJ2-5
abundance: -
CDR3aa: CASSSGILKQETQYF
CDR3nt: TGTGCCAGTAGTAGCGGGATTCTAAAACAAGAGACCCAGTACTTC

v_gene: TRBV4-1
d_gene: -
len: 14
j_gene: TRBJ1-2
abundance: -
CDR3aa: CASSQEFGSYGYTF
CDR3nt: TGCGCCAGCAGCCAAGAGTTTGGCAGCTATGGCTACACCTTC

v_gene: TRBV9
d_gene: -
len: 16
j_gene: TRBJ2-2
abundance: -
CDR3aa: CASSQGGPANTGELFF
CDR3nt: TGTGCCAGCAGCCAGGGGGGCCCAGCGAACACCGGGGAGCTGTTTTTT

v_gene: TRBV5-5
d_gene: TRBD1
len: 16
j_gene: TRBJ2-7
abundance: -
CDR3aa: CASSRTGTVLTYEQYF
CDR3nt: TGTGCCAGCAGCCGAACCGGGACAGTTTTAACCTACGAGCAGTACTTC

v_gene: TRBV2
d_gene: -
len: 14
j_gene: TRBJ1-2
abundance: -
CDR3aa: CASSTLGANYGYTF
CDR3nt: TGTGCCAGCAGTACTCTGGGAGCTAACTATGGCTACACCTTC

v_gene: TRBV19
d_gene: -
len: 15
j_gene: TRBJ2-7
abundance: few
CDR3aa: CASSIGSRAQYEQYF
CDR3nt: TGTGCCAGTAGTATAGGATCCAGGGCACAATACGAGCAGTACTTC

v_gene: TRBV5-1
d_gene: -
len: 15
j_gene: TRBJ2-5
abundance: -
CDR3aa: CASSTQQGTQETQYF
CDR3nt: TGCGCCAGCAGCACTCAACAGGGGACTCAAGAGACCCAGTACTTC

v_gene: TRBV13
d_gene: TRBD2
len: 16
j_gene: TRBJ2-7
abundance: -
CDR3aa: CASSTWTSGSSYEQYF
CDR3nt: TGTGCCAGCAGCACGTGGACTAGCGGGAGCTCCTACGAGCAGTACTTC

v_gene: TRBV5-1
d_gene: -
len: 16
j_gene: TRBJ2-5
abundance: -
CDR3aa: CASSLGGGGGQETQYF
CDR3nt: TGCGCCAGCAGCTTGGGCGGCGGGGGCGGCCAAGAGACCCAGTACTTC

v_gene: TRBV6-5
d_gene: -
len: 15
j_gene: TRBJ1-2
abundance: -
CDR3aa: CASSSRSPTNYGYTF
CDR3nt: TGTGCCAGCAGTTCGAGGAGTCCAACTAACTATGGCTACACCTTC

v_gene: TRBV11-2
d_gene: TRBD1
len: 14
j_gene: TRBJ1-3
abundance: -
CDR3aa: CASGEQGAGNTIYF
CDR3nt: TGTGCCAGCGGAGAACAGGGGGCTGGAAACACCATATATTTT

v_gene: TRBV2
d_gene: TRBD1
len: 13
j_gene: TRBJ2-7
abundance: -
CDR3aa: CASRQGFSYEQYF
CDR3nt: TGTGCCAGCAGACAGGGGTTCTCCTACGAGCAGTACTTC

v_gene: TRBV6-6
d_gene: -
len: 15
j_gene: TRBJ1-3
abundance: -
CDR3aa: CASSYSPGSGNTIYF
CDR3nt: TGTGCCAGCAGTTACTCGCCAGGGTCTGGAAACACCATATATTTT

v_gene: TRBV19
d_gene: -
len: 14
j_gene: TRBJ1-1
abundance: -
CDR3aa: CATSLTRGNTEAFF
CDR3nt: TGTGCCACCTCACTTACGCGGGGGAACACTGAAGCTTTCTTT

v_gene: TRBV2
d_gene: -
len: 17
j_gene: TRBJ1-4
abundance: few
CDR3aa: CASSERWRIADNEKLFF
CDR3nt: TGTGCCAGCAGTGAACGGTGGAGGATTGCCGATAATGAAAAACTGTTTTTT

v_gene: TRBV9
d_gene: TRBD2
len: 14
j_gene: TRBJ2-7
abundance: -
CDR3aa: CASSLRGREGEQYF
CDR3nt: TGTGCCAGCAGCCTCCGGGGCCGGGAGGGCGAGCAGTACTTC

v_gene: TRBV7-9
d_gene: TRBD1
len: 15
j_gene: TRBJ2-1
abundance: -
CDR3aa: CASSLGDRAHNEQFF
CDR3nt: TGTGCCAGCAGCTTAGGGGACAGGGCCCACAATGAGCAGTTCTTC

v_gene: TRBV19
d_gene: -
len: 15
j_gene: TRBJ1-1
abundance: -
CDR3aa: CASILGRGGSTEAFF
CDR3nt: TGTGCCAGTATTCTGGGGAGAGGCGGGTCGACTGAAGCTTTCTTT

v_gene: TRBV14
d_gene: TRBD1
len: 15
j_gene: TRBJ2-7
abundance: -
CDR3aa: CASSQAGTGPYEQYF
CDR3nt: TGTGCCAGCAGCCAAGCCGGGACAGGGCCCTACGAGCAGTACTTC

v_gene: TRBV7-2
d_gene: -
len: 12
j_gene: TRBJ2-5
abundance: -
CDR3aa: CASSARVGTQYF
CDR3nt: TGTGCCAGCAGCGCGAGGGTAGGGACCCAGTACTTC

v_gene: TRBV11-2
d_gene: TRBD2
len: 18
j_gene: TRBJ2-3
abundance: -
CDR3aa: CASSLWTSGTILTDTQYF
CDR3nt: TGTGCCAGCAGCTTATGGACTAGCGGGACCATACTAACAGATACGCAGTATTTT

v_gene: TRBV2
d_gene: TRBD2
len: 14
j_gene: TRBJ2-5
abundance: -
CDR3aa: CASSTTSGGRSQYF
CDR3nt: TGTGCCAGCAGTACAACTAGCGGGGGACGGTCCCAGTACTTC

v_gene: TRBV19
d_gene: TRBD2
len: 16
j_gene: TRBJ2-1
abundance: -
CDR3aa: CASRLAGGSSYNEQFF
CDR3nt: TGTGCCAGTAGGTTAGCGGGAGGCAGCTCCTACAATGAGCAGTTCTTC

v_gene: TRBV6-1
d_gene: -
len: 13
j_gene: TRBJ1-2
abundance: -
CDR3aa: CASSEGGFYGYTF
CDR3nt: TGTGCCAGCAGTGAAGGCGGGTTCTATGGCTACACCTTC

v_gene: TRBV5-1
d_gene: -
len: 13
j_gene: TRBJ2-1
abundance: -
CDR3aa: CASSFGTLNEQFF
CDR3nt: TGCGCCAGCAGCTTCGGGACACTAAATGAGCAGTTCTTC

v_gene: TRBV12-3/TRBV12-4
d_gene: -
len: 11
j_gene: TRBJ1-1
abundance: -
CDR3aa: CASSWNTEAFF
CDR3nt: TGTGCCAGCAGCTGGAACACTGAAGCTTTCTTT

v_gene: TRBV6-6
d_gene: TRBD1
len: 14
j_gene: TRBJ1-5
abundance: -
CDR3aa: CASRRGGLGSPQHF
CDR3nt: TGTGCCAGCAGGCGAGGGGGCCTGGGTTCTCCCCAGCATTTT

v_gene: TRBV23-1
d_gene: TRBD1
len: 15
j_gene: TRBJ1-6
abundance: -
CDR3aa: CASSLPGQGNSPLHF
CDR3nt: TGCGCCAGCAGTCTACCGGGACAGGGGAATTCACCCCTCCACTTT

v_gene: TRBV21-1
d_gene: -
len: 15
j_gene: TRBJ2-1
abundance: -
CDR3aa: CASSTSDRGYNEQFF
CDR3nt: TGTGCCAGCAGCACCTCGGACAGGGGCTACAATGAGCAGTTCTTC

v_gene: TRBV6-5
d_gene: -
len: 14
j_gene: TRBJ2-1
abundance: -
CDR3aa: CASSLEGSYNEQFF
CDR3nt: TGTGCCAGCAGCTTGGAGGGCTCCTACAATGAGCAGTTCTTC